The sequence of this T cell receptor (beta chain) was determined in a study of human T cells and chemical hapten exposure. CDR3 length: 15 residues. V was trimmed by 6 bases and J by 3 bases, leaving 21 bases between them. The germline gives CDR1 DFQATT, CDR2 SNEGSKA (reference sequence). MiXCR, applied by TCRdb to the RACE reads, yields one record per CDR3 protein. The sample has 370,000 or so distinct CDR3 sequences; 4.8% are singletons. This clonotype has more than one count but fewer than ten. Regarding time point: patch test 1, 2 weeks after DPC sensitization. Specified treatment: therapeutic diphenylcyclopropenone sensitization with weekly scalp DPC.

The specimen was whole blood, collected in connection with sensitization to the hapten diphenylcyclopropenone (DPC). The TCR comes from a woman aged 50 to 60 with alopecia areata. Some clones in this sample may be carry-over from other donors' samples. V gene TRBV20-1 combines with J gene TRBJ2-7, with D possibly being TRBD1 (5 bases). This CDR3 reads CSANRRQTVGYEQYF. The DNA of the CDR3 is TGCAGTGCCAACCGCCGACAGACCGTCGGCTACGAGCAGTACTTC.